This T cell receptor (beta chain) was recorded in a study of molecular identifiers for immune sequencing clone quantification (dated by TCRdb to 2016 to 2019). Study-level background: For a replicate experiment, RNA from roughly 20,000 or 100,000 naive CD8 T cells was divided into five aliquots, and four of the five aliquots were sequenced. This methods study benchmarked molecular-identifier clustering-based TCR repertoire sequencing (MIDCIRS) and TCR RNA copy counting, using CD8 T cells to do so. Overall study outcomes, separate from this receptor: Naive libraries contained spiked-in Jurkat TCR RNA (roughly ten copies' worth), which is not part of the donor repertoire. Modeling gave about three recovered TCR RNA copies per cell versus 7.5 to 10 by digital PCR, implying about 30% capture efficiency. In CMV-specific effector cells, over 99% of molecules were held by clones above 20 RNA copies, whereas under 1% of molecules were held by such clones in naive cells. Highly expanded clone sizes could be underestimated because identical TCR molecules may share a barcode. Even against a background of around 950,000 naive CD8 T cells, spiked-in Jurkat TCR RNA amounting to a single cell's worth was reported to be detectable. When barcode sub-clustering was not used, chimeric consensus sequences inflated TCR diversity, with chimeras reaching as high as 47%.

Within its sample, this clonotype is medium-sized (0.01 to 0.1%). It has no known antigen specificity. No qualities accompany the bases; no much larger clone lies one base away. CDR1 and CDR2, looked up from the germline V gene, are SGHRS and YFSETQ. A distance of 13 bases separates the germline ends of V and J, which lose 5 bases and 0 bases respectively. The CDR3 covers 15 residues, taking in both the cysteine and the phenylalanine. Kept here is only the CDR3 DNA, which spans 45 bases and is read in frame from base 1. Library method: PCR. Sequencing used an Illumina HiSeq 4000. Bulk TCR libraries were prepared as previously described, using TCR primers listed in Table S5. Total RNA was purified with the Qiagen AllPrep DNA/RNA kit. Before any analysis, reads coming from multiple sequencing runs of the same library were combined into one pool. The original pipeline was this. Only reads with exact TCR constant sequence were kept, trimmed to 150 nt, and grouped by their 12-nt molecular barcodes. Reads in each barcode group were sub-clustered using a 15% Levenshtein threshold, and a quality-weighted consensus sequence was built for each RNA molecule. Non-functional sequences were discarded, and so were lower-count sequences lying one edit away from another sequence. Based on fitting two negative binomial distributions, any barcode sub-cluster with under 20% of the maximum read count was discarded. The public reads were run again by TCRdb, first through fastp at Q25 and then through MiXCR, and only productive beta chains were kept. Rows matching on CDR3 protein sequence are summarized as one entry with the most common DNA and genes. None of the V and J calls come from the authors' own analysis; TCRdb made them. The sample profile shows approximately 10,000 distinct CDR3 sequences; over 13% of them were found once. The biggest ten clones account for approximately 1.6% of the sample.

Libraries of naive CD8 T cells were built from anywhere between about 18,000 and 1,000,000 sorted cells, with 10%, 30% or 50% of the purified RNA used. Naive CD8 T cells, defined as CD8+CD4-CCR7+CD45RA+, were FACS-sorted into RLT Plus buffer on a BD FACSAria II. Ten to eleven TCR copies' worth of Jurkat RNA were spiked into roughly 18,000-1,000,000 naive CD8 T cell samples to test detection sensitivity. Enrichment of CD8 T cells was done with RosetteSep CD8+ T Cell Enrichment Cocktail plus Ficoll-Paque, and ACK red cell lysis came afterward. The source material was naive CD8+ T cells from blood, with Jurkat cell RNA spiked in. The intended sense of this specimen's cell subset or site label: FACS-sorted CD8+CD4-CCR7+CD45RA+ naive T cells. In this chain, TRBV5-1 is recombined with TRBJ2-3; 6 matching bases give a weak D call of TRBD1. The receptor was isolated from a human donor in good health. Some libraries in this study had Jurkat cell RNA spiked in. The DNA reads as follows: TGCGCCAGCAGTCCCGGGACACAAAGCACAGATACGCAGTATTTT. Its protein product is CASSPGTQSTDTQYF.